This T cell receptor (beta chain) was captured in a study of Graves' ophthalmopathy and Graves' hyperthyroidism (dated 2018 in TCRdb). About the study as a whole: Peripheral blood samples were taken at the time of initial diagnosis, before any treatment was given. The study used TCR beta repertoire signatures to distinguish Graves' ophthalmopathy from Graves' hyperthyroidism and to predict progression to ophthalmopathy. In total, 135 blood samples were TCR-sequenced: 43 ophthalmopathy, under 80 hyperthyroidism and approximately 17 hyperthyroidism-to-ophthalmopathy patients. A discovery set of 95 to 100 patients (43 ophthalmopathy, 57 stable hyperthyroidism) was enrolled to explore V-J signatures distinguishing ophthalmopathy from hyperthyroidism. The independent validation cohort included about 20 hyperthyroidism patients plus 17 patients who later progressed from hyperthyroidism to ophthalmopathy. In more than five hyperthyroidism patients, the T-cell repertoires found in thyroid tissue were compared with those found in blood. Following sample collection, hyperthyroidism patients were given methimazole at a starting dose of 30 mg daily, and ophthalmopathy patients were given high-dose intravenous methylprednisolone.

Details on this clonotype: The antigen this receptor binds is unknown. Base qualities are not provided; no much larger clone lies one nucleotide away.

Taken from the germline V gene, the CDR1 and CDR2 loops are LGHNA and YNFKEQ. V trim: 1 base; J trim: 8 bases; unmatched bases: 7. From the cysteine through the phenylalanine, the CDR3 covers 15 amino acids. Only the CDR3 DNA stays, 45 bases, in frame from base 1. For repertoire sequencing, the TCR beta CDR3 regions were amplified from RNA transcripts. A first-round RT-PCR used HTBI primers with the Qiagen OneStep RT-PCR kit, followed by a second-round multiplex PCR, size selection and purification. Libraries were sequenced on an Illumina HiSeq2000 using paired-end 100 bp reads. The study's processing was this. SOAPnuke was used to process the reads, throwing out any read that had adapters, had uncalled bases, had a mean Phred below 15, or lacked an exact constant-primer or identifier match. COPE v1.2.5 was used to merge high-quality paired reads. Clonotypes were defined as unique nucleotide sequences and were aligned to IMGT TRB V, D and J references using MiTCR v1.1. Analysis was restricted to V-J combinations with a frequency above 0.0001, which covered 99.2% of repertoires. For each V-J combination, a TCR clonal expansion and chaos score was defined as the ratio of F50 clonal expansion to chaos observed in the TCRdist matrix. Welch's t-statistics and random forest were used to reduce features to approximately 13 V-J combinations, which were fed into a naive Bayes classifier. Thyroid-blood repertoire similarity was quantified with the Morisita-Horn index. TCRdb applied fastp at Q25 and MiXCR to the public reads, then kept only in-frame beta chains. Identical CDR3 protein sequences are pooled into one entry, listed with their most common genes and DNA. TCRdb's processing, not the authors', yielded these V and J calls. Recorded for this sample are 260,000 or so distinct CDR3 sequences; 45% to 55% of them occurred a single time. Clones ranked in the top ten supply around 43% of the sample.

Ophthalmopathy patients had moderately to severely active disease, Clinical Activity Score of at least 3, NOSPECS grade of at least 4, and disease duration under 3 months. Patients with other autoimmune diseases, uncontrolled infections, pregnancy or lactation were excluded from the study. Diagnosis was based on clinical symptoms, serum thyroxine, TRAb, thyroid ultrasound and orbital computed tomography. PBMCs were isolated from about 10 ml of fresh peripheral blood by Ficoll-Paque density gradient centrifugation. Trizol reagent was used to extract the total RNA, and its quality was then checked on an Agilent 2100 Bioanalyzer. Findings and caveats that apply to the study as a whole: Sample size was not predetermined statistically, and investigators were not blinded to group allocation. In validation, the model predicted ophthalmopathy progression with less than 71% sensitivity and roughly 72% specificity; 12 predicted patients were CT-confirmed with GO in a median of approximately six months. Ophthalmopathy was separated from stable hyperthyroidism by the 13-signature model with 85% to 90% sensitivity and roughly 82% specificity in cross-validation and with 80%/75% in the test set. Among expanded thyroid clonotypes with frequency above 0.001, most also showed up in blood, which suggests that blood repertoires may reflect the thyroid immune response.

This TCR was recovered from an adult man with Graves' ophthalmopathy. The sequence links TRBV4-2 to TRBJ2-2, and 7 bases in between align with TRBD2. The sequenced sample consisted of peripheral blood. The CDR3 protein sequence reads: CASSQAAGVGGELFF. The DNA sequence is TGTGCCAGCAGCCAAGCGGCGGGAGTGGGGGGGGAGCTGTTTTTT.